This T cell receptor beta chain was retrieved from a study of immune evolution from preneoplasia to lung adenocarcinoma. Using immunoSEQ multiplex PCR, the repertoire was profiled, and TCRdb retains in-frame clones only, with some absent. The sample shows 6,600 or so clones, roughly 82% of them seen only once. By proportion, this clone is medium-sized. This CDR3 is built from 14 residues. Germline V gene sequence: CDR1 SNHLY, CDR2 FYNNEI. The germline V and J ends were trimmed by 1 base and 4 bases, with 10 bases remaining between them. The J gene is TRBJ1-2, the V gene TRBV2; no reliable D call. Sequencing was carried out using FFPE lung adenocarcinoma in situ tissue. This sequence was found in a person between 55 and 80 years old with lung adenocarcinoma. The CDR3 DNA is TGTGCCAGCAGTGAAGAGGCAGGATTCTATGGCTACACCTTC. Translated: CASSEEAGFYGYTF. The whole variable domain, filled in from reference TRBV2 and TRBJ1-2, reads EPEVTQTPSHQVTQMGQEVILRCVPISNHLYFYWYRQILGQKVEFLVSFYNNEISEKSEIFDDQFSVERPDGSNFTLKIRSTKLEDSAMYFCASSEEAGFYGYTFGSGTRLTVV.